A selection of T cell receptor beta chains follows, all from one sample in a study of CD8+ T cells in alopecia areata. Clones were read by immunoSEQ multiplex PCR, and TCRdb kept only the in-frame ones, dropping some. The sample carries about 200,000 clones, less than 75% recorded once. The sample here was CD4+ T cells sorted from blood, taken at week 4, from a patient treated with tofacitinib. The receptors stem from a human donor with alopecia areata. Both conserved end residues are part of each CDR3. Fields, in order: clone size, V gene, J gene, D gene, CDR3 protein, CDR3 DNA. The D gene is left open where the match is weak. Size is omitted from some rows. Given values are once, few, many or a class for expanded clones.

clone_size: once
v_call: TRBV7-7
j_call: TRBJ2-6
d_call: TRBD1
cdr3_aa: CASSPGTGSTGANVLTF
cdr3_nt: TGTGCCAGCAGCCCCGGGACAGGGAGTACCGGGGCCAACGTCCTGACTTTC

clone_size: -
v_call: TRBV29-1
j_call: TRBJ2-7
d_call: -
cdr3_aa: CSAKGTVTYEQYF
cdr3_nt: TGCAGCGCAAAGGGGACGGTGACCTACGAGCAGTACTTC

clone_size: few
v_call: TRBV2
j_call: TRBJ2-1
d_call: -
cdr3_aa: CASSDPTKGREQFF
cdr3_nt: TGTGCCAGCAGTGACCCAACGAAGGGGCGGGAGCAGTTCTTC

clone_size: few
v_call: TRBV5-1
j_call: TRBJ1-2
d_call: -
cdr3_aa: CASSLDSGLSGYTF
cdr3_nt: TGCGCCAGCAGCTTGGACTCGGGGTTATCTGGCTACACCTTC

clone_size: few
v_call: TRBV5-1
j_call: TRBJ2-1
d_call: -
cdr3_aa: CASSPGTYNEQFF
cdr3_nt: TGCGCCAGCAGCCCGGGAACCTACAATGAGCAGTTCTTC

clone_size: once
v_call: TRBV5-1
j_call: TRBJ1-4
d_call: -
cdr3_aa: CASSSGQGRQSNEKLFF
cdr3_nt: TGCGCCAGCAGTTCAGGACAAGGGAGGCAATCCAATGAAAAACTGTTTTTT

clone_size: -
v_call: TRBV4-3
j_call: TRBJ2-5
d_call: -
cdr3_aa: CASSQVSGPQYF
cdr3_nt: TGCGCCAGCAGCCAAGTTTCAGGGCCCCAGTACTTC

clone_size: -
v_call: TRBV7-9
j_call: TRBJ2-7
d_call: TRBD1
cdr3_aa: CASSLGGTGNYEQYF
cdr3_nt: TGTGCCAGCAGCTTAGGAGGGACAGGGAACTACGAGCAGTACTTC

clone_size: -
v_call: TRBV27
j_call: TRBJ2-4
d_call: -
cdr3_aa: CASSLRAKNIQYF
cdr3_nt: TGTGCCAGCAGTTTGAGAGCCAAAAACATTCAGTACTTC

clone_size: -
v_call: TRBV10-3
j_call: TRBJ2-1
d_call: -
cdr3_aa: CAIRLNEQFF
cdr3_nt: TGTGCCATCAGGCTCAATGAGCAGTTCTTC

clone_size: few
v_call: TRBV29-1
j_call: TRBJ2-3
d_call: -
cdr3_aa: CSVVGQTTDTQYF
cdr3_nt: TGCAGCGTTGTTGGGCAGACCACAGATACGCAGTATTTT

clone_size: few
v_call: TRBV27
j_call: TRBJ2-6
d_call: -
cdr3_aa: CASSFLDSNPISGANVLTF
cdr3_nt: TGTGCCAGCAGTTTTTTGGACAGCAATCCTATTTCTGGGGCCAACGTCCTGACTTTC

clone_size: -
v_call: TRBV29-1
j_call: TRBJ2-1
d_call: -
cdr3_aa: CSVGVLASPNNEQFF
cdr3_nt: TGCAGCGTTGGTGTCTTGGCTAGCCCTAACAATGAGCAGTTCTTC

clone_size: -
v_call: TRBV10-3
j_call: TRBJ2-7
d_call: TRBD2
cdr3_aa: CAISERTSGGFEQYF
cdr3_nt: TGTGCCATCAGTGAACGGACTAGCGGGGGCTTCGAGCAGTACTTC

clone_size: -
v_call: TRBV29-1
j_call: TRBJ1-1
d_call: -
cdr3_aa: CSVDSDQAFF
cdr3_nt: TGCAGCGTTGATTCCGACCAAGCTTTCTTT

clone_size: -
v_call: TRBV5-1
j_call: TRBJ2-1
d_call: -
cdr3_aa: CASSGGLDSNEQFF
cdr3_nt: TGCGCCAGCAGCGGAGGGTTAGACTCGAATGAGCAGTTCTTC

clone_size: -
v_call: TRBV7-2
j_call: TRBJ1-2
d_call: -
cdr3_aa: CASSLGLESYYGYTF
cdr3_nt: TGTGCCAGCAGCTTAGGGTTGGAATCCTACTATGGCTACACCTTC

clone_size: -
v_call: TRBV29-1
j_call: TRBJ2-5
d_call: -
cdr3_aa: CSVDNGGARTQYF
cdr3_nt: TGCAGCGTTGATAACGGTGGAGCGAGAACCCAGTACTTC

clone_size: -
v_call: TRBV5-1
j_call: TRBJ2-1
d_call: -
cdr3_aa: CASSFHPGYNEQFF
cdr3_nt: TGCGCCAGCAGCTTTCACCCGGGCTACAATGAGCAGTTCTTC

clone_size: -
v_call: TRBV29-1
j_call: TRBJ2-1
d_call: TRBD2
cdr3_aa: CSVERGGNEQFF
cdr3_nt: TGCAGCGTTGAGCGGGGGGGAAATGAGCAGTTCTTC

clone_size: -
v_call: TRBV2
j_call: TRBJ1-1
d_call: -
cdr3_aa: CASTLGVTEAFF
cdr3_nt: TGTGCCAGCACCTTAGGGGTCACGGAAGCTTTCTTT

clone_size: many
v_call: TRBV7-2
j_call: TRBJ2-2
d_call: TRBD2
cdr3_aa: CASSLDLAGTGELFF
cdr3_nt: TGTGCCAGCAGCTTAGACCTAGCGGGGACCGGGGAGCTGTTTTTT